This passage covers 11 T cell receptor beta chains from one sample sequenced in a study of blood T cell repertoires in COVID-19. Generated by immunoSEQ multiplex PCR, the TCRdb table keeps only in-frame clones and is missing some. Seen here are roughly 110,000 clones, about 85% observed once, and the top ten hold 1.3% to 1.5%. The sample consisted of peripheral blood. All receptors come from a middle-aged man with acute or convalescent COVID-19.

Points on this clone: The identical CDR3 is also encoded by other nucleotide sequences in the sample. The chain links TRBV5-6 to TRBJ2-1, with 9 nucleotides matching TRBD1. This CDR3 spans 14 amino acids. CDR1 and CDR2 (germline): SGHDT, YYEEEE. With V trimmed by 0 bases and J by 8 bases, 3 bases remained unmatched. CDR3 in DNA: TGTGCCAGCAGCTTGGTTGGACAGGGGTATGAGCAGTTCTTC. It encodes CASSLVGQGYEQFF. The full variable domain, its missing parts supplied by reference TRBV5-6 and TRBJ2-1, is DAGVTQSPTHLIKTRGQQVTLRCSPKSGHDTVSWYQQALGQGPQFIFQYYEEEERQRGNFPDRFSGHQFPNYSSELNVNALLLGDSALYLCASSLVGQGYEQFFGPGTRLTVL.

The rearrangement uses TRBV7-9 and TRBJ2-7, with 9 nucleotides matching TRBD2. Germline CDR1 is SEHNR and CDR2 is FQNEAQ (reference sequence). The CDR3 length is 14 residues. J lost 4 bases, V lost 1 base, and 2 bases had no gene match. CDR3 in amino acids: CASSLGTSVYEQYF. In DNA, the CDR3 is TGTGCCAGCAGCTTAGGGACTAGCGTTTACGAGCAGTACTTC.

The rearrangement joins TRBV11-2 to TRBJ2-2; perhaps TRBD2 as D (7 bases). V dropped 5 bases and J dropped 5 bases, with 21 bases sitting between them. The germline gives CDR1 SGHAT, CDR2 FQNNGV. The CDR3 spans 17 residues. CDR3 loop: CASSPRSGRGQTGELFF. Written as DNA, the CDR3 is TGTGCCAGCAGCCCCAGGTCTGGGCGGGGGCAAACCGGGGAGCTGTTTTTT.

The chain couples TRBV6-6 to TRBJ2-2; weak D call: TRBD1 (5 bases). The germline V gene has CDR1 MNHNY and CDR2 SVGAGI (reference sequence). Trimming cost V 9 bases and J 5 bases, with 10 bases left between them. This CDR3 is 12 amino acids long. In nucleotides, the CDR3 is TGTGCCAGTTGGGGCCAGACCGGGGAGCTGTTTTTT. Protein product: CASWGQTGELFF.

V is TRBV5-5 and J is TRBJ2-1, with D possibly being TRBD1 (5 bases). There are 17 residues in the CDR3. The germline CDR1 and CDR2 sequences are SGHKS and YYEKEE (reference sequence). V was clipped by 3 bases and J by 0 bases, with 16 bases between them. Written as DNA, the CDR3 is TGTGCCAGCAGCTCCCTATTAGCAACAGGCTCCTACAATGAGCAGTTCTTC. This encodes CASSSLLATGSYNEQFF. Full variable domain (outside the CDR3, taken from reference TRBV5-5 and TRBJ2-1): DAGVTQSPTHLIKTRGQQVTLRCSPISGHKSVSWYQQVLGQGPQFIFQYYEKEERGRGNFPDRFSARQFPNYSSELNVNALLLGDSALYLCASSSLLATGSYNEQFFGPGTRLTVL.

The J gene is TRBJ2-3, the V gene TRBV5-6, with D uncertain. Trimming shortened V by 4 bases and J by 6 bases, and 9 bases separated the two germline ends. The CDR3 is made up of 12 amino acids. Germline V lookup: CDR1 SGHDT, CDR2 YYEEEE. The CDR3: CASSIPGDTQYF. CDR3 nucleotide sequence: TGTGCCAGCAGCATACCTGGCGATACGCAGTATTTT.

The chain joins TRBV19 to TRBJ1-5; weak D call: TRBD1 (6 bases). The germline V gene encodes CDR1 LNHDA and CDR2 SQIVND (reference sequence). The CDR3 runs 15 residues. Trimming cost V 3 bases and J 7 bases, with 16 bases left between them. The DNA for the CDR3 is TGTGCCAGTAGTATTTTGCAGGGGATGGGGCAGCCCCAGCATTTT. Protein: CASSILQGMGQPQHF.

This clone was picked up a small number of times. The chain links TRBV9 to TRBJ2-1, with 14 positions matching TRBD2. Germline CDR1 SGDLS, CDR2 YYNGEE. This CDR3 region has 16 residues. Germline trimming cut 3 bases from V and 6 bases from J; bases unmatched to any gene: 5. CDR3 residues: CASSATSGRAINEQFF. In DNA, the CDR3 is TGTGCCAGCAGCGCGACTAGCGGGAGGGCCATCAATGAGCAGTTCTTC.

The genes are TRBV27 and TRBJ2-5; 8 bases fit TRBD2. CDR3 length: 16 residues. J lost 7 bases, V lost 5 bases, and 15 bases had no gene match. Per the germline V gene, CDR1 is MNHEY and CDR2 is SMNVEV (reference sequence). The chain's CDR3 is CASSTRTSRQFGTQYF. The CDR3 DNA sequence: TGTGCCAGCAGTACCCGGACTAGCAGACAATTCGGGACCCAGTACTTC.

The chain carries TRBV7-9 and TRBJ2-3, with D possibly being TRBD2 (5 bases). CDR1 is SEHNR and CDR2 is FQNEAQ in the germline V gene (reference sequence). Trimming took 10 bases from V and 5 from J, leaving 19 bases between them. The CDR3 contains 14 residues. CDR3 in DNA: TGTGCCACTACCAACCCAGGACGGGGAGATACGCAGTATTTT. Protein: CATTNPGRGDTQYF.

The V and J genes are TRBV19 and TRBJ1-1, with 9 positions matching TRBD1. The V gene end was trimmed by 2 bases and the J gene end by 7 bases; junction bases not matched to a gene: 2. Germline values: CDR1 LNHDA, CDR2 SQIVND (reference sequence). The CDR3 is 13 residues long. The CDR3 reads CASSINRGLEAFF. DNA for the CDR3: TGTGCCAGTAGTATAAACAGGGGGCTTGAAGCTTTCTTT.